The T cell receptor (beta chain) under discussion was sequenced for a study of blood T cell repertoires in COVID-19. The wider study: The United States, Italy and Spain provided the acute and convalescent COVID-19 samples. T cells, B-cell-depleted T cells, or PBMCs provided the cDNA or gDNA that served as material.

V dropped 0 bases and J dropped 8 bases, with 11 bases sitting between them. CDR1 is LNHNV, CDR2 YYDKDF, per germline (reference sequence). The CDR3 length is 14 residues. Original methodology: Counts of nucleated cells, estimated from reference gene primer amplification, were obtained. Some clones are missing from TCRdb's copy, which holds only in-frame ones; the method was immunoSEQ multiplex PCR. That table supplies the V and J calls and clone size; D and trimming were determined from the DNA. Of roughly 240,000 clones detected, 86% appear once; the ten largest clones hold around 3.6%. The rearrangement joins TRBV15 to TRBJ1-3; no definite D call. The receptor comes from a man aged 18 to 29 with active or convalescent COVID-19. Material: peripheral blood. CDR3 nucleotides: TGTGCCACCAGCAGAGACCCCGCTGAGGACACCATATATTTT. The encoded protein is CATSRDPAEDTIYF.